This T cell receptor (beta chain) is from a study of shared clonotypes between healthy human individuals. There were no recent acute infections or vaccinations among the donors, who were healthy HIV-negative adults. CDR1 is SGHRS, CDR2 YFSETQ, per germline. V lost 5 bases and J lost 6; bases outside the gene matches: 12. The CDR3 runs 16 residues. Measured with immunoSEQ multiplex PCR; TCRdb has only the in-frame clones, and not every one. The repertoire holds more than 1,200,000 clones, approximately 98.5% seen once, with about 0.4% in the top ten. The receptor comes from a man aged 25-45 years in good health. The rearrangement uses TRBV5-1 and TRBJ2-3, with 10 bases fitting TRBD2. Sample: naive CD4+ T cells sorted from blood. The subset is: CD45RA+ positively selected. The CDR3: CASRLQAGGPPDTQYF. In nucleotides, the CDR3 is TGCGCCAGCAGACTCCAAGCGGGAGGGCCCCCTGATACGCAGTATTTT.